The 26 T cell receptor beta chains reported below all come from one sample, sequenced in a study of blood T cell repertoires in COVID-19. TCRdb's table, derived via immunoSEQ multiplex PCR, lists solely in-frame clones and lacks some. The table shows 130,000 to 150,000 clones, with about four fifths occurring only once. Sequenced: PBMCs or T cells enriched from blood (not recorded which). All receptors come from a man aged 50 or older who had recovered from COVID-19.

The chain uses TRBV6-2 or TRBV6-3 and TRBJ2-1; no firm D call. Germline-derived CDR1 and CDR2 are MNHEY and SVGEGT. V lost 4 bases and J lost 2, with 9 bases in between. CDR3 length: 14 residues. CDR3 sequence (DNA): TGTGCCAGCAGTTCCCAGGTAACCTACAATGAGCAGTTCTTC. This gives the protein CASSSQVTYNEQFF.

Only a few counts were recorded for this clone. The chain joins TRBV24-1 to TRBJ2-1, with 8 bases matching TRBD2. Looked up from germline, CDR1 is KGHDR and CDR2 is SFDVKD. V was clipped by 1 base and J by 7 bases; unmatched bases: 11. This CDR3 comprises 17 residues. CDR3 DNA: TGTGCCACCAGTGATTTATCCGGGGGGGCCTTAAAGAATGAGCAGTTCTTC. Translating it yields CATSDLSGGALKNEQFF.

The CDR3 protein is CASSFVQGDGYTF. The CDR3 DNA sequence: TGTGCCAGCAGCTTCGTACAGGGTGATGGCTACACCTTC. The V gene is TRBV7-9, the J gene TRBJ1-2; D might be TRBD1 (6 bases). The CDR3 extends over 13 amino acids. From germline, CDR1 is SEHNR and CDR2 FQNEAQ (reference sequence). V was trimmed by 3 bases and J by 6 bases, leaving 11 bases between them.

The chain has TRBV11-2 and TRBJ1-2; D ambiguous. Germline V gene sequence: CDR1 SGHAT, CDR2 FQNNGV. The ends were cut back, 0 bases at V and 0 bases at J, with 8 bases in the middle. CDR3 length: 15 amino acids. The CDR3 bases are TGTGCCAGCAGCTTAGATGGGCTGCCTAACTATGGCTACACCTTC. It codes for CASSLDGLPNYGYTF.

The gene calls are TRBV6-2 or TRBV6-3 and TRBJ2-7; no definite D call. This CDR3 has 15 residues. Germline V gene sequence: CDR1 MNHEY, CDR2 SVGEGT. The V and J ends lost 4 bases and 2 bases respectively, with 15 bases between them. CDR3 residues: CASSWASTETYEQYF. The CDR3 DNA follows: TGTGCCAGCAGTTGGGCCTCGACGGAAACCTACGAGCAGTACTTC.

This chain links TRBV2 with TRBJ1-5, with 7 nucleotides matching TRBD1. V trimming: 6 bases; J trimming: 1 base; junction bases outside the gene matches: 3. CDR3 length equals 14 residues. Per the germline V gene, CDR1 is SNHLY and CDR2 is FYNNEI. As DNA, the CDR3 is TGTGCCAGCAGATGCAGGGGGAGCAATCAGCCCCAGCATTTT. This encodes CASRCRGSNQPQHF.

The rearrangement links TRBV5-1 to TRBJ2-5; a weak D match, TRBD2 (5 bases). Germline-derived CDR1 and CDR2 are SGHRS and YFSETQ. This CDR3 contains 15 residues. Trimming shortened V by 4 bases and J by 5 bases, and 18 bases separated the two germline ends. This CDR3 reads CASSPVGGVGETQYF. CDR3 nucleotide sequence: TGCGCCAGCAGCCCCGTAGGAGGAGTCGGGGAGACCCAGTACTTC.

This chain joins TRBV24-1 and TRBJ2-1; the match to TRBD1 covers 8 bases. CDR1 KGHDR and CDR2 SFDVKD come from the germline V gene. This CDR3 comprises 18 residues. Trimming cost V 2 bases and J 7 bases; bases outside gene matches: 15. CDR3 in amino acids: CATSDSPGTGTRRNEQFF. The CDR3 region has the DNA TGTGCCACCAGTGATTCCCCCGGGACAGGAACACGACGGAATGAGCAGTTCTTC.

This clone has just a few counts. The chain joins TRBV2 to TRBJ1-5; 7 nucleotides agree with TRBD1. From germline, CDR1 is SNHLY and CDR2 FYNNEI. The CDR3 covers 13 residues. V lost 7 bases to trimming and J lost 2 bases; unmatched junction nucleotides: 2. The CDR3 region is CASTGTGNQPQHF. The CDR3 DNA is TGTGCCAGCACCGGGACAGGCAATCAGCCCCAGCATTTT.

This chain uses TRBV9 with TRBJ1-1, with D tentatively TRBD1 (5 bases). Germline V gives CDR1 SGDLS, CDR2 YYNGEE. There are 15 residues in the CDR3. V was shortened by 4 bases and J by 1 base, with 14 bases between the two germline ends. The CDR3 DNA reads as TGTGCCAGCAGCTCCAGTGGAGACAGGAACACTGAAGCTTTCTTT. It is translated as CASSSSGDRNTEAFF.

Here the CDR3 reads CASSPLDRGTYEQYF. In DNA, the CDR3 is TGTGCCAGCTCACCACTGGACAGGGGCACCTACGAGCAGTACTTC. The rearrangement links TRBV18 to TRBJ2-7, with 9 nucleotides matching TRBD1. CDR3 length equals 15 residues. Germline V gene data show CDR1 as KGHSH and CDR2 as LQKENI. V lost 1 base and J lost 2; bases outside the gene matches: 3. Variable domain in full (rest from reference TRBV18 and TRBJ2-7): NAGVMQNPRHLVRRRGQEARLRCSPMKGHSHVYWYRQLPEEGLKFMVYLQKENIIDESGMPKERFSAEFPKEGPSILRIQQVVRGDSAAYFCASSPLDRGTYEQYFGPGTRLTVT.

The chain links TRBV18 to TRBJ1-2, with D uncertain. Between the trimmed V and J ends, which lost 3 bases and 4 bases, there was a span of 9 bases. CDR1 is KGHSH, CDR2 LQKENI, per germline. The CDR3 has 13 residues. CDR3 nucleotides: TGTGCCAGCTCACCGGAGCGAAGCTATGGCTACACCTTC. It encodes CASSPERSYGYTF.

V and J are TRBV10-3 and TRBJ1-1, with a weak D call TRBD1 (6 bases). V was cut by 5 bases and J by 4 bases, with 11 bases left in between. The CDR3 is made up of 13 amino acids. Germline V lookup: CDR1 ENHRY, CDR2 SYGVKD. The CDR3 region is CAISTGRGTEAFF. In DNA, the CDR3 is TGTGCCATCAGTACAGGGCGTGGCACTGAAGCTTTCTTT.

This clone has a handful of counts. The V and J genes are TRBV5-4 and TRBJ1-6; the match to TRBD1 covers 7 bases. V was pared by 4 bases and J by 8 bases, with 12 bases of the junction left unmatched. The CDR3 extends over 16 amino acids. Germline V gene lookup returns CDR1 SGHNT and CDR2 YYREEE (reference sequence). This chain's CDR3 is CASSQRPQGGDSPLHF. CDR3 nucleotides: TGTGCCAGCAGCCAACGCCCTCAGGGGGGAGATTCACCCCTCCACTTT. The full variable domain, completed using reference TRBV5-4 and TRBJ1-6, is ETGVTQSPTHLIKTRGQQVTLRCSSQSGHNTVSWYQQALGQGPQFIFQYYREEENGRGNFPPRFSGLQFPNYSSELNVNALELDDSALYLCASSQRPQGGDSPLHFGNGTRLTVT.

The genes are TRBV7-2 and TRBJ2-7, with 8 bases aligning to TRBD2. V shed 1 base and J 2 bases; nucleotides not matched to a gene: 4. CDR1 and CDR2 (germline): SGHTA, FQGNSA. The CDR3 extends over 15 amino acids. Here the CDR3 DNA reads TGTGCCAGCAGCTTAGGTAGCGGGGCCCCCTACGAGCAGTACTTC. Its translation is CASSLGSGAPYEQYF.

This chain joins TRBV6-5 and TRBJ2-5, with TRBD1 matching over 11 bases. J lost 6 bases, V lost 6 bases, and 6 bases had no gene match. CDR3 length: 14 amino acids. CDR1 is MNHEY and CDR2 is SVGAGI in the germline V gene. DNA of the CDR3: TGTGCCAGCAGCCACGGACAGGGGGCAAAGACCCAGTACTTC. Encoded protein: CASSHGQGAKTQYF.

The rearrangement joins TRBV24-1 to TRBJ1-6, with a possible D match to TRBD1 (6 bases). Germline-derived CDR1 and CDR2 are KGHDR and SFDVKD. The CDR3 runs to 15 residues. V was pared by 0 bases and J by 6 bases, with 8 bases between. The CDR3 region has the DNA TGTGCCACCAGTGATTTGCGCAGGGGTAATTCACCCCTCCACTTT. Amino acids: CATSDLRRGNSPLHF.

The chain has TRBV6-2 or TRBV6-3 and TRBJ1-1, with 10 bases fitting TRBD1. CDR3 length: 16 residues. CDR1 and CDR2 (germline): MNHEY, SVGEGT. With V trimmed by 5 bases and J by 3 bases, 9 bases remained unmatched. CDR3 region: CASSDPGQGFHTEAFF. CDR3 coding DNA: TGTGCCAGCAGTGATCCGGGACAGGGGTTTCACACTGAAGCTTTCTTT.

The rearrangement joins TRBV12-5 to TRBJ2-5, with TRBD1 matching over 8 bases. Germline V lookup: CDR1 LGHNT, CDR2 FRNRAP. The ends lost 5 bases at V and 5 bases at J; junction bases unmatched: 10. CDR3 length: 15 amino acids. The CDR3: CASGLRQGRGETQYF. The CDR3 nucleotides read TGTGCTAGTGGTCTCCGACAGGGGCGCGGGGAGACCCAGTACTTC.

This rearrangement joins TRBV2 to TRBJ2-1, with 10 bases matching TRBD2. The CDR3 length is 19 residues. Germline V gene sequence: CDR1 SNHLY, CDR2 FYNNEI. V shed 4 bases, J shed 1 base, and the junction held 13 bases outside the gene matches. CDR3 region: CASSGSSGGSERSYNEQFF. CDR3 DNA sequence: TGTGCCAGCAGTGGGAGTAGCGGGGGGTCCGAAAGGTCCTACAATGAGCAGTTCTTC.

The V call is TRBV5-1, the J call TRBJ2-2, with 8 nucleotides matching TRBD1. The germline V gene has CDR1 SGHRS and CDR2 YFSETQ. This CDR3 spans 15 amino acids. Trimming cost V 3 bases and J 3 bases; bases outside gene matches: 4. This CDR3 reads CASSWGQADTGELFF. DNA of the CDR3: TGCGCCAGCAGCTGGGGACAGGCGGACACCGGGGAGCTGTTTTTT.

V is TRBV5-5 and J is TRBJ1-6, with 8 bases aligning to TRBD1. J gave up 8 bases and V 2 bases, and 12 bases lay outside the gene matches. The CDR3 is made up of 17 amino acids. Germline CDR1 reads SGHKS; CDR2 reads YYEKEE (reference sequence). CDR3 sequence: CASSFHRPRGPDSPLHF. DNA for the CDR3: TGTGCCAGCAGCTTTCACCGCCCCAGGGGGCCAGATTCACCCCTCCACTTT.

The V and J genes are TRBV7-9 and TRBJ1-1; D gene ambiguous. The CDR3 has 13 residues. V was trimmed by 5 bases and J by 0 bases, leaving 7 bases between them. The germline V gene encodes CDR1 SEHNR and CDR2 FQNEAQ (reference sequence). As DNA, the CDR3 is TGTGCCAGCAGCCAACAAGTGAACACTGAAGCTTTCTTT. Its translation: CASSQQVNTEAFF. Looking up the rest from reference TRBV7-9 and TRBJ1-1 gives the full variable domain: DTGVSQNPRHKITKRGQNVTFRCDPISEHNRLYWYRQTLGQGPEFLTYFQNEAQLEKSRLLSDRFSAERPKGSFSTLEIQRTEQGDSAMYLCASSQQVNTEAFFGQGTRLTVV.

The rearrangement uses TRBV6-5 and TRBJ1-3; 9 bases are shared with TRBD1. Per germline, CDR1 MNHEY and CDR2 SVGAGI. This CDR3 region has 15 residues. V shed 6 bases and J 2 bases; nucleotides not matched to a gene: 5. CDR3 amino acids: CASRTTGGPGNTIYF. CDR3 nucleotides: TGTGCCAGCAGAACTACAGGGGGCCCTGGAAACACCATATATTTT.

The chain's CDR3 is CASSLYSRGHGRNTGELFF. In DNA form, the CDR3 reads TGTGCCAGCAGCTTATACTCTCGGGGACACGGCCGGAACACCGGGGAGCTGTTTTTT. The chain couples TRBV11-2 to TRBJ2-2; perhaps TRBD1 as D (6 bases). This CDR3 comprises 19 residues. Germline V gene sequence: CDR1 SGHAT, CDR2 FQNNGV. Trimming took off 2 bases at V and 1 base at J, with 20 bases between the two ends.

The chain couples TRBV6-2 or TRBV6-3 to TRBJ2-3, with D unclear. The CDR3 has 16 amino acids. Germline lookup yields CDR1 MNHEY and CDR2 SVGEGT. V lost 4 bases and J lost 0, with 14 bases in between. CDR3 region: CASSSRRLASTDTQYF. CDR3 nucleotide sequence: TGTGCCAGCAGTTCTAGACGGTTGGCCAGCACAGATACGCAGTATTTT.